This T cell receptor beta chain was identified during a study of identical twins. The CDR3 consists of 13 residues. Germline V CDR1 and CDR2: SGHRS, YFSETQ. Findings and limits, study-wide: Surplus twin overlap in beta out-of-frame sequences was less pronounced. Conclusions relied on cross-sectional statistical analysis, not following the same donors.

Details on this clonotype: Its specificity is unknown. One end of the junction does not line up with germline, which may come from a read error.

Template switching, a step in the protocol, added a universal primer site, and cDNA carried unique molecular identifiers. TCRdb reanalysed the 5' RACE reads using MiXCR and keeps one entry per CDR3 protein. The sample has fewer than 900,000 distinct CDR3 sequences; approximately 21% are singletons. This sample also belongs to another study, concerning T cells expressing NK-cell markers. That publication notes: Dominant NKG2C+ clonotype frequencies of 1.0-7.0% of CD8+ T cells were measured in over 5 donors.

The J gene is TRBJ2-3, the V gene TRBV5-1; D remains ambiguous. Specimen: PBMCs. The receptor comes from a woman between 18 and 29 years old in good health. The CDR3 reads CASIPVGTDTQYF. The CDR3 coding sequence is TGCGCAAGCATTCCGGTGGGGACAGATACGCAGTATTTT.